The 12 T cell receptor beta chains below all came from one sample that was sequenced in a study of T cell responses to AZD1222 COVID-19 vaccine (dated by TCRdb to the early 2020s). This specimen's time point label, interpreted: about 28 days (+/-7) after the second vaccine dose. Receptor libraries were prepared by the immunoSEQ multiplex PCR assay. Not all clones reach the TCRdb copy of this immuneACCESS table, which keeps in-frame sequences only. Checked studies attribute under half of the gap to unresolved V genes and leave the rest unexplained. For this sample the table gives 83,000 or so clones, of which around nine tenths were detected only once. 6.9% of the sample belongs to the ten largest clones. Sequenced here: peripheral blood, sampled 28 days after the second AZD1222 dose. The receptors stem from an adult who received the AZD1222 COVID-19 vaccine.

This chain links TRBV5-1 with TRBJ1-4, with 7 bases identical to TRBD1. The length of the CDR3 is 14 residues. Trimming took 5 bases from V and 8 from J; bases not matched to a gene: 9. From germline, CDR1 is SGHRS and CDR2 YFSETQ. The CDR3 is CASSYDRDEEKLFF. CDR3 nucleotide sequence: TGCGCCAGCAGTTATGACAGGGACGAGGAAAAACTGTTTTTT. The full variable domain, completed using reference TRBV5-1 and TRBJ1-4, is KAGVTQTPRYLIKTRGQQVTLSCSPISGHRSVSWYQQTPGQGLQFLFEYFSETQRNKGNFPGRFSGRQFSNSRSEMNVSTLELGDSALYLCASSYDRDEEKLFFGSGTQLSVL.

The rearrangement joins TRBV7-8 to TRBJ2-7, with D perhaps TRBD2 (6 bases). The CDR3 loop spans 15 amino acids. Per the germline V gene, CDR1 is SGHVS and CDR2 is FQNEAQ. V dropped 5 bases and J dropped 1 base, with 15 bases sitting between them. CDR3: CASSPPVRGSYEQYF. The CDR3 nucleotides read TGTGCCAGCAGCCCGCCGGTGCGGGGTTCCTACGAGCAGTACTTC.

The chain uses TRBV9 and TRBJ2-7; D may be TRBD1 or TRBD2 (5 bases each). Looked up from germline, CDR1 is SGDLS and CDR2 is YYNGEE. The V gene lost 3 bases and the J gene lost 0 bases, with 13 bases spanning the gap. CDR3 length: 15 residues. The CDR3 reads CASSAQGVPSYEQYF. The CDR3 DNA is TGTGCCAGCAGCGCTCAGGGAGTTCCCTCCTACGAGCAGTACTTC.

This clone was picked up one time. The V call is TRBV5-1, the J call TRBJ1-6, with D possibly TRBD1 on 5 matching bases. The CDR3 is made up of 17 amino acids. CDR1 and CDR2 from the germline V gene are SGHRS and YFSETQ. Deletions cut 5 bases from V and 0 bases from J, with 15 bases between. CDR3: CASRSVYRSSYNSPLHF. The CDR3 region has the DNA TGCGCCAGCAGGAGTGTCTACAGGAGCTCCTATAATTCACCCCTCCACTTT.

The chain uses TRBV7-8 and TRBJ2-5, with 8 positions matching TRBD1. Germline-derived CDR1 and CDR2 are SGHVS and FQNEAQ. This CDR3 contains 15 residues. Trimming removed 5 bases from V and 5 bases from J; junction bases left unmatched: 10. In nucleotides, the CDR3 is TGTGCCAGCAGCACCCTGACAGGGGTCGGGGAGACCCAGTACTTC. This codes for CASSTLTGVGETQYF.

The chain recombines TRBV9 with TRBJ2-1; 10 bases are a match to TRBD1. The length of the CDR3 is 14 residues. The germline gives CDR1 SGDLS, CDR2 YYNGEE. The ends lost 0 bases at V and 15 bases at J; junction bases unmatched: 9. The CDR3 DNA is TGTGCCAGCAGCGTAGCTACCCCCGGGACAGGGGTGTTCTTC. It translates to CASSVATPGTGVFF.

The chain recombines TRBV10-3 with TRBJ2-2, with a tentative D call TRBD2 (5 bases). The CDR3 sequence is 16 residues long. Germline CDR1 and CDR2: ENHRY and SYGVKD. V was shortened by 6 bases and J by 6 bases, with 20 bases between the two germline ends. CDR3 in DNA: TGTGCCATCAGCGGCCATCCAGCGGAGGCGGCCGGGGAGCTGTTTTTT. Translated: CAISGHPAEAAGELFF.

The rearrangement links TRBV6-5 to TRBJ2-7, with D hard to call. Deletions cut 6 bases from V and 2 bases from J, with 11 bases between. This CDR3 comprises 13 residues. Per germline, CDR1 MNHEY and CDR2 SVGAGI. CDR3 protein: CASSRARTYEQYF. CDR3 in DNA: TGTGCCAGCAGCCGGGCGAGGACCTACGAGCAGTACTTC.

The chain combines TRBV28 with TRBJ1-5; D is ambiguous. Germline V gene sequence: CDR1 MDHEN, CDR2 SYDVKM. V lost 5 bases and J 5 bases, leaving 13 bases between the germline ends. This CDR3 spans 14 amino acids. Here the CDR3 reads CASSPSLGYQPQHF. The CDR3 DNA reads as TGTGCCAGCAGTCCTAGCCTGGGATATCAGCCCCAGCATTTT.

J is TRBJ1-6 and V is TRBV19; D unclear. CDR1 is LNHDA, CDR2 SQIVND, per germline (reference sequence). The CDR3 runs 15 residues. Trimming left V 5 bases short and J 7 bases short, with 15 bases between. The CDR3 here is CASSYVTGNNSPLHF. CDR3 nucleotides: TGTGCCAGTAGTTACGTTACGGGAAACAATTCACCCCTCCACTTT.

The chain joins TRBV18 to TRBJ2-3, with 7 bases that match TRBD1. The V gene end was trimmed by 1 base and the J gene end by 2 bases; junction bases not matched to a gene: 3. This CDR3 contains 15 residues. Germline CDR1 reads KGHSH; CDR2 reads LQKENI. The CDR3 is CASSPQGQFTDTQYF. The CDR3 coding sequence is TGTGCCAGCTCACCACAGGGACAGTTCACAGATACGCAGTATTTT.

The genes are TRBV11-2 and TRBJ1-3, with D perhaps matching TRBD1 (5 bases). This CDR3 has 15 residues. The germline CDR1 and CDR2 sequences are SGHAT and FQNNGV. Trimming took 4 bases from V and 0 from J, leaving 10 bases between them. The CDR3 loop reads CASSWGVPSGNTIYF. The CDR3 bases are TGTGCCAGCAGCTGGGGGGTCCCCTCTGGAAACACCATATATTTT.